This entry features one T cell receptor (beta chain) sequence. The antigen remains unidentified. This CDR3 is built from 15 residues. Germline values: CDR1 SGHTA, CDR2 FQGNSA. Between the trimmed V and J ends, which lost 5 bases and 2 bases, there was a span of 14 bases. The PCR made use of 60 Vbeta and 13 Jbeta primers. The protocol was immunoSEQ multiplex PCR, while the TCRdb copy is restricted to in-frame clones and leaves out a portion. The sample has about 170,000 clones, roughly three quarters seen once. The sample originates from a study of cytomegalovirus exposure and HLA in healthy donors. Findings and caveats of the study: Clonal expansion, a later analysis showed, was greater in HLA-associated TCR beta chains than in equally common others. CMV serostatus was the only immune exposure information that was available.

This chain joins TRBV7-2 and TRBJ2-3; a weak D match, TRBD1 (5 bases). Sequenced sample: PBMCs. This sequence originates from a woman in her 50s in good health and CMV-seronegative. The CDR3 is CASSRGPSHTDTQYF. The CDR3 DNA sequence: TGTGCCAGCAGCAGGGGCCCATCCCACACAGATACGCAGTATTTT.